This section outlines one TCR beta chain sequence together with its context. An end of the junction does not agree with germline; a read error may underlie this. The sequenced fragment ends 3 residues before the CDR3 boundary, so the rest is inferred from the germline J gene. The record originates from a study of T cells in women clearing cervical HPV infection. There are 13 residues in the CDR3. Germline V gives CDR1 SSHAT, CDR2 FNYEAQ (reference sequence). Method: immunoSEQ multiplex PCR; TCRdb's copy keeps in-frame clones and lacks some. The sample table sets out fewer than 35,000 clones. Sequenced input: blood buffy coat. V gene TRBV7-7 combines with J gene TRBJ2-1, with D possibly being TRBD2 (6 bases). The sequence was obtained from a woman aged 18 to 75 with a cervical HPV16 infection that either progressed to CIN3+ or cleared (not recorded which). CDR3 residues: CASSYGGNNEQFF. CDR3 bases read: TGTGCTAGCAGCTACGGGGGTAACAATGAG.